This TCR beta chain appears in the sequencing data of a study of shared clonotypes between healthy human individuals. Germline V gene sequence: CDR1 SGHDN, CDR2 FVKESK. V was shortened by 0 bases and J by 11 bases, with 8 bases between the two germline ends. The CDR3 sequence is 13 residues long. The repertoire was sequenced with immunoSEQ multiplex PCR; TCRdb's copy has only in-frame clones and lacks some. The sample yields some 660,000 clones, 60% to 75% seen once. Material: memory CD4+ T cells sorted from blood. Documented subset: CD45RA-negative fraction. This receptor was identified in a woman younger than 45 in good health. J is TRBJ1-6 and V is TRBV14; D remains ambiguous. DNA of the CDR3: TGTGCCAGCAGCCAAGATTTGATGGCACCCCTCCACTTT. This gives the protein CASSQDLMAPLHF.